The 14 T cell receptor beta chains listed next were all sequenced from one sample in a study of regulatory and conventional T cells in RAG deficiency. Sequencing was performed with immunoSEQ multiplex PCR; in TCRdb, only in-frame clones are kept and a portion is missing. Here the sample spans fewer than 40,000 clones, more than 75% being singletons. Blood CD4+ CD25-low CD127-high conventional T cells supplied the genomic DNA template. Separately, the same data were catalogued under a study of regulatory T cells. That work states: The PCR used 52 TRBV and 13 TRBJ primers.

The sequenced sample was CD4+ effector T cells sorted from blood. These TCRs come from a human donor in good health.

The chain employs TRBV19 and TRBJ2-3; 7 bases align to TRBD1. In germline, CDR1 is LNHDA, CDR2 SQIVND (reference sequence). The CDR3 length is 16 residues. J gave up 1 base and V 3 bases, and 7 bases lay outside the gene matches. CDR3 residues: CASSMERQGGTDTQYF. The CDR3 DNA reads as TGTGCCAGTAGTATGGAGCGACAGGGAGGCACAGATACGCAGTATTTT.

V gene TRBV18 combines with J gene TRBJ1-4; a weak D match, TRBD1 (5 bases). V was cut by 3 bases and J by 5 bases, with 16 bases left in between. CDR1 is KGHSH and CDR2 is LQKENI in the germline V gene. The CDR3 loop spans 16 amino acids. In DNA form, the CDR3 reads TGTGCCAGCTCACCTCTCGGAGGGGTTAGGAATGAAAAACTGTTTTTT. Amino acids: CASSPLGGVRNEKLFF.

V and J are TRBV9 and TRBJ2-1; 8 bases agree with TRBD1. The CDR3 contains 15 residues. Germline trimming cut 3 bases from V and 0 bases from J; bases unmatched to any gene: 2. Per germline, CDR1 SGDLS and CDR2 YYNGEE. CDR3 DNA: TGTGCCAGCAGCGATACAGGGGGCTCCTACAATGAGCAGTTCTTC. This codes for CASSDTGGSYNEQFF.

The chain employs TRBV6-5 and TRBJ1-1; the match to TRBD1 covers 10 bases. CDR1 is MNHEY, CDR2 SVGAGI, per germline. This CDR3 is built from 16 residues. V lost 0 bases, J lost 4 bases, and 5 bases stayed unmatched. The chain's CDR3 is CASSYSSRTGGTEAFF. For the CDR3, the DNA is TGTGCCAGCAGTTACTCGTCGAGGACAGGGGGCACTGAAGCTTTCTTT.

The chain uses TRBV9 and TRBJ1-4; D might be TRBD1 (6 bases). Deletions cut 3 bases from V and 7 bases from J, with 10 bases between. This CDR3 has 13 amino acids. The germline CDR1 and CDR2 sequences are SGDLS and YYNGEE. DNA for the CDR3: TGTGCCAGCAGCGAGCGGGACACTGAAAAACTGTTTTTT. Protein: CASSERDTEKLFF.

This chain joins TRBV18 and TRBJ2-5, with D possibly TRBD2 on 5 matching bases. This CDR3 spans 13 amino acids. Germline values: CDR1 KGHSH, CDR2 LQKENI. V lost 3 bases and J 5 bases, leaving 10 bases between the germline ends. This CDR3 reads CASSPGSGETQYF. CDR3 DNA: TGTGCCAGCTCACCGGGGAGTGGCGAGACCCAGTACTTC.

This clone was detected only once. The CDR3 spells CASSVDWDDTEAFF. In nucleotides, the CDR3 is TGTGCCAGCAGCGTAGATTGGGATGACACTGAAGCTTTCTTT. The chain uses TRBV9 and TRBJ1-1; unclear D gene. Germline V gene data show CDR1 as SGDLS and CDR2 as YYNGEE. The CDR3 sequence is 14 residues long. Trimming took off 0 bases at V and 3 bases at J, with 9 bases between the two ends.

This rearrangement joins TRBV4-1 to TRBJ2-1, with D perhaps matching TRBD2 (6 bases). V was pared by 1 base and J by 4 bases, with 11 bases between. This CDR3 spans 15 amino acids. Germline V CDR1 and CDR2: MGHRA, YSYEKL. The CDR3 loop is CASSQGSGRYNEQFF. CDR3 bases: TGCGCCAGCAGCCAAGGAAGCGGGCGTTACAATGAGCAGTTCTTC.

This chain uses TRBV18 with TRBJ2-1, with TRBD1 matching over 8 bases. With 5 bases clipped from V and 2 bases from J, the junction kept 5 bases outside the gene matches. This CDR3 region has 15 residues. Germline V gene data show CDR1 as KGHSH and CDR2 as LQKENI. The DNA for the CDR3 is TGTGCCAGCTCAAACGGACAGGGAACCTACAATGAGCAGTTCTTC. It codes for CASSNGQGTYNEQFF.

The rearrangement joins TRBV30 to TRBJ1-5, with 11 bases aligning to TRBD1. This CDR3 spans 15 amino acids. Trimming removed 5 bases from V and 5 bases from J; junction bases left unmatched: 8. Germline lookup yields CDR1 GTSNPN and CDR2 SVGIG (reference sequence). The CDR3 spells CAWGTGTGGYQPQHF. The CDR3 DNA reads as TGTGCCTGGGGTACAGGGACAGGGGGTTATCAGCCCCAGCATTTT.

This clone was counted a single time. The V call is TRBV5-1, the J call TRBJ1-4; TRBD1 agrees at 10 bases. The CDR3 contains 15 residues. CDR1 is SGHRS, CDR2 YFSETQ, per germline. After removal of 3 bases from V and 7 bases from J, the junction contained 6 bases not matched to a gene. Here the CDR3 DNA reads TGCGCCAGCAGCTCTAGGACAGGGGGTGGTGAAAAACTGTTTTTT. Translating gives CASSSRTGGGEKLFF.

The chain links TRBV5-1 to TRBJ2-2, with D hard to call. Trimming shortened V by 4 bases and J by 6 bases, and 25 bases separated the two germline ends. The CDR3 consists of 18 residues. Germline lookup yields CDR1 SGHRS and CDR2 YFSETQ. The CDR3 DNA is TGCGCCAGCAGCCAGCAGCTTGGAAGGGTCGGAAATTCCGGGGAGCTGTTTTTT. Amino acid sequence: CASSQQLGRVGNSGELFF.

This sequence joins TRBV7-3 and TRBJ2-3; 8 bases are a match to TRBD2. With 8 bases clipped from V and 3 bases from J, the junction kept 7 bases outside the gene matches. The CDR3 is made up of 14 amino acids. The germline V gene has CDR1 SGHTA and CDR2 FQGTGA. In DNA, the CDR3 is TGTGCCAGCGGACTCGCGGGGGGAACAGATACGCAGTATTTT. It translates to CASGLAGGTDTQYF.

In nucleotides, the CDR3 is TGTGCCAGCAGCCCCACTCTCCCCTCCCCAGATACGCAGTATTTT. Amino acids: CASSPTLPSPDTQYF. The rearrangement joins TRBV25-1 to TRBJ2-3; no firm D call. The CDR3 has 15 residues. Germline CDR1 and CDR2: MGHDK and SYGVNS. The germline V and J ends were trimmed by 6 bases and 4 bases, with 17 bases remaining between them.